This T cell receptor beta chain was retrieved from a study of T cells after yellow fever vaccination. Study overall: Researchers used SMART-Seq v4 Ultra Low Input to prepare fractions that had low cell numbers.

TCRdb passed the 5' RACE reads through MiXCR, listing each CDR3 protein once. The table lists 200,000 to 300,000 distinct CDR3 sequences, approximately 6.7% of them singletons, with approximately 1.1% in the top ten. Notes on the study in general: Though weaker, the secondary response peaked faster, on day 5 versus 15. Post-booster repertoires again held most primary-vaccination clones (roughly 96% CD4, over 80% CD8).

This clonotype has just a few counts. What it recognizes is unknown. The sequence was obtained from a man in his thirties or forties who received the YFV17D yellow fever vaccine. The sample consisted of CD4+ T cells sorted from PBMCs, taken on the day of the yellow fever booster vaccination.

The CDR3 DNA reads as TGTGCCAGCAGCTTAGGGCTAGCGGTTATCACAGATACGCAGTATTTT. It translates to CASSLGLAVITDTQYF. This rearrangement joins TRBV7-2 to TRBJ2-3; 7 nucleotides align to TRBD2. This CDR3 comprises 16 residues. J gave up 2 bases and V 1 base, and 6 bases lay outside the gene matches. Per the germline V gene, CDR1 is SGHTA and CDR2 is FQGNSA. The variable domain in full, completed from reference TRBV7-2 and TRBJ2-3, reads GAGVSQSPSNKVTEKGKDVELRCDPISGHTALYWYRQSLGQGLEFLIYFQGNSAPDKSGLPSDRFSAERTGGSVSTLTIQRTQQEDSAVYLCASSLGLAVITDTQYFGPGTRLTVL.